The present T cell receptor beta chain was sequenced within a study of regulatory T cells in long-lasting Graves disease. Indicated time point: newly diagnosed GD, antithyroid drugs for less than 3 months. The authors made the TCR library using RNA they extracted from PBMCs. A volume of roughly 9.9 milliliters of peripheral blood was collected in EDTA tubes. The V end was cut by 3 bases, the J end by 4 bases, with 6 bases between. CDR1 is ENHRY, CDR2 SYGVKD, per germline. The CDR3 spans 12 residues. Building of the TCR beta libraries involved iRepertoire HTBI primers and Arm-PCR of CDR3 regions. MiXCR, applied by TCRdb to the multiplex PCR reads, yields one record per CDR3 protein. The sample includes roughly 500,000 distinct CDR3 sequences, about 14% of them seen just once. Separately, the same data were catalogued under a study of T cells in Graves' hyperthyroidism and ophthalmopathy. Per that study: The model made its ophthalmopathy prediction, and onset followed a median approximately 6 months later.

The chain joins TRBV10-3 to TRBJ1-2, with unresolved D. This receptor was taken from a man aged 25-40 years with Graves disease. Source: peripheral blood mononuclear cells (PBMCs), taken at new diagnosis, from a patient treated with antithyroid drugs. CDR3 in amino acids: CAISDGPYGYTF. The CDR3 coding sequence is TGTGCCATCAGTGACGGACCCTATGGCTACACCTTC.